A single sample gave rise to the 12 T cell receptor beta chains below, sequenced in a study of early T cells in non-severe SARS-CoV-2 infection. TCRdb reanalysed the 5' RACE reads using MiXCR and keeps one entry per CDR3 protein. The sample has more than 90,000 distinct CDR3 sequences; 13% are singletons. The sequencing sample was made of whole blood. Receptors were obtained from an adult who was a healthcare worker with PCR-confirmed SARS-CoV-2 infection or an uninfected control (not recorded which).

The sample holds many counts of this clonotype. The V call is TRBV20-1, the J call TRBJ1-2; 8 bases are a match to TRBD1. Trimming at V came to 4 bases and at J to 8 bases, leaving 6 bases not matched to a gene. From germline, CDR1 is DFQATT and CDR2 SNEGSKA (reference sequence). This CDR3 has 12 residues. The CDR3 DNA reads as TGCAGTGCTAACCTACAGGGGGTCGGCTACACCTTC. It encodes CSANLQGVGYTF.

Worth noting for this clonotype: Its ends do not fully match the called genes, so a read error is possible. This chain uses TRBV28 with TRBJ2-7; 7 bases match TRBD1. This CDR3 is 13 amino acids long. Germline CDR1 is MDHEN and CDR2 is SYDVKM. CDR3 DNA sequence: TGTGCCGGCAGTTCAGGGGGAAGAGGCGAGCAGTACTTC. This gives the protein CAGSSGGRGEQYF.

A few counts support this clonotype. This chain joins TRBV20-1 and TRBJ2-2, with 11 bases lining up with TRBD2. CDR3 length equals 15 residues. Germline V CDR1 and CDR2: DFQATT, SNEGSKA (reference sequence). Losses at the gene ends were 4 bases for V and 4 bases for J; bases not matched to a gene: 5. In DNA, the CDR3 is TGCAGTGCTATAAATAGCGGGGGGGGCACCGGGGAGCTGTTTTTT. This encodes CSAINSGGGTGELFF.

This clonotype occurred a few times. The rearrangement links TRBV6-5 to TRBJ2-3, with 10 bases aligning to TRBD2. V was clipped by 4 bases and J by 4 bases; unmatched bases: 5. This CDR3 is built from 15 residues. Germline V lookup: CDR1 MNHEY, CDR2 SVGAGI. In DNA form, the CDR3 reads TGTGCCAGCAGTTTGCTGACTAGCGGGTCAGATACGCAGTATTTT. It codes for CASSLLTSGSDTQYF.

This clonotype came up many times. This chain links TRBV28 with TRBJ2-7; TRBD1 agrees at 7 bases. This CDR3 has 15 amino acids. J lost 3 bases, V lost 1 base, and 6 bases had no gene match. Germline CDR1 is MDHEN and CDR2 is SYDVKM. The CDR3 protein is CASSLSAGGIYEQYF. The DNA for the CDR3 is TGTGCCAGCAGTTTATCCGCAGGGGGTATCTACGAGCAGTACTTC.

V is TRBV11-2 and J is TRBJ2-7; the D gene could be TRBD1 or TRBD2 (5 bases each). V lost 0 bases and J 2 bases, leaving 11 bases between the germline ends. CDR1 and CDR2 from the germline V gene are SGHAT and FQNNGV. CDR3 length: 15 amino acids. The CDR3 protein is CASSLEMGVTYEQYF. The CDR3 DNA follows: TGTGCCAGCAGCTTAGAAATGGGGGTGACCTACGAGCAGTACTTC.

There are many counts of this clonotype. The genes are TRBV4-1 and TRBJ1-2; a weak D match, TRBD1 (5 bases). The CDR3 contains 18 residues. Trimming took 0 bases from V and 7 from J, leaving 24 bases between them. Germline assignment: CDR1 MGHRA and CDR2 YSYEKL. The DNA of the CDR3 is TGCGCCAGCAGCCAAGATATAACGGTTTATGGGGCGATTGGTGGCTACACCTTC. It is translated as CASSQDITVYGAIGGYTF.

The chain couples TRBV29-1 to TRBJ1-2; D gene unclear. This CDR3 has 16 amino acids. Germline V gene sequence: CDR1 SQVTM, CDR2 ANQGSEA. CDR3 nucleotides: TGCAGTTCTGAGTTTGCGACCTCCGTTGGGTGGTCTGGCTACACCTTC. The encoded protein is CSSEFATSVGWSGYTF.

In this sample, this clonotype turned up many times. This rearrangement joins TRBV18 to TRBJ1-2; the D gene is possibly TRBD1 (5 bases). V lost 4 bases and J 4 bases, leaving 13 bases between the germline ends. Germline CDR1 KGHSH, CDR2 LQKENI. The CDR3 is made up of 14 amino acids. CDR3 DNA: TGTGCCAGCTCACTACAGGAGGGGACCTATGGCTACACCTTC. Encoded protein: CASSLQEGTYGYTF.

The chain couples TRBV4-2 to TRBJ2-2; D perhaps matches TRBD2 (6 bases). This CDR3 is 14 amino acids long. The V end was cut by 8 bases, the J end by 6 bases, with 16 bases between. The germline CDR1 and CDR2 sequences are LGHNA and YNFKEQ. Written as DNA, the CDR3 is TGTGCCAGCCTCGGGACTCCGGAGGCCGGGGAGCTGTTTTTT. Encoded protein: CASLGTPEAGELFF.

V usage is TRBV29-1 and J usage is TRBJ2-1; the match to TRBD1 covers 8 bases. The CDR3 is 12 amino acids. Per germline, CDR1 SQVTM and CDR2 ANQGSEA. After removal of 7 bases from V and 6 bases from J, the junction contained 5 bases not matched to a gene. DNA for the CDR3: TGCAGCGCAGACAGGGGTTCCAATGAGCAGTTCTTC. Its protein product is CSADRGSNEQFF.

This clonotype was counted ten times or more. The J gene is TRBJ1-3, the V gene TRBV12-3 or TRBV12-4, with D perhaps TRBD1 (6 bases). The CDR3 consists of 15 residues. V lost 8 bases to trimming and J lost 3 bases, with 17 bases between them. The CDR3 loop reads CASGDTLNNGNTIYF. DNA for the CDR3: TGTGCCAGCGGGGACACCCTCAACAATGGAAACACCATATATTTT.